Listed here are 16 T cell receptor beta chains from one sample, sequenced in a study of cytomegalovirus exposure and HLA in healthy donors listed by TCRdb under 2017. Libraries were constructed by the immunoSEQ multiplex PCR assay. The multiplex PCR relied on a mix of 60 forward primers for TCR Vbeta segments and 13 reverse primers for TCR Jbeta segments. TCRdb's version of the immuneACCESS table is confined to in-frame rearrangements and falls short of the full clone set. An unresolved V gene accounts for under half of the shortfall where checked; the remainder is of unknown origin. In all, the sample holds approximately 150,000 clones, and around three fifths of those were seen once. The ten largest clones add up to around 3% of the sample. The specimen sequenced was PBMCs. These receptors originate from a woman in her thirties in good health and CMV-seropositive.

The chain combines TRBV7-2 with TRBJ2-5; 10 nucleotides line up with TRBD2. CDR1 and CDR2 from the germline V gene are SGHTA and FQGNSA. The trim removed 6 bases at V and 5 bases at J, leaving 12 bases unmatched. CDR3 length: 16 amino acids. The DNA for the CDR3 is TGTGCCAGCAGAGATCGCAGCGGGGGGGCCGGGGAGACCCAGTACTTC. It codes for CASRDRSGGAGETQYF.

There are a few counts of this clone. The chain uses TRBV5-6 and TRBJ1-2, with no clear D. V dropped 3 bases and J dropped 0 bases, with 12 bases sitting between them. The CDR3 is 15 residues long. Germline CDR1 is SGHDT and CDR2 is YYEEEE. Here the CDR3 reads CASSSPRAANYGYTF. The CDR3 region has the DNA TGTGCCAGCAGCTCGCCTCGCGCGGCTAACTATGGCTACACCTTC. The whole variable domain, remainder taken from reference TRBV5-6 and TRBJ1-2, is DAGVTQSPTHLIKTRGQQVTLRCSPKSGHDTVSWYQQALGQGPQFIFQYYEEEERQRGNFPDRFSGHQFPNYSSELNVNALLLGDSALYLCASSSPRAANYGYTFGSGTRLTVV.

Points on this clone: Other DNA sequences in this sample translate to the same CDR3. The chain couples TRBV5-8 to TRBJ1-5; 12 nucleotides match TRBD1. The CDR3 has 15 residues. Trimming at V came to 8 bases and at J to 3 bases, leaving 6 bases not matched to a gene. Germline CDR1 SGHTS, CDR2 YDEGEE. The CDR3 region has the DNA TGTGCCAGTGGTGGGACAGGGGGCTTCAATCAGCCCCAGCATTTT. Its protein is CASGGTGGFNQPQHF.

This rearrangement joins TRBV5-4 to TRBJ2-7; D ambiguous. The V end lost 4 bases, the J end lost 2 bases, and 10 bases lay between the germline ends. Germline CDR1 and CDR2: SGHNT and YYREEE (reference sequence). This CDR3 contains 13 residues. The CDR3 is CASSQKSTYEQYF. CDR3 sequence (DNA): TGTGCCAGCAGCCAAAAGAGCACCTACGAGCAGTACTTC.

As concerns this clone: Additional DNA sequences in this sample encode the identical CDR3. The chain couples TRBV30 to TRBJ1-1; a weak D match, TRBD1 (5 bases). This CDR3 has 15 residues. With 4 bases removed from V and 1 base from J, the gap between germline ends came to 16 bases. Germline assignment: CDR1 GTSNPN and CDR2 SVGIG (reference sequence). The CDR3 nucleotides read TGTGCCTGGACCGGATCCAGGGCAAGGAACACTGAAGCTTTCTTT. Amino acid sequence: CAWTGSRARNTEAFF.

V and J are TRBV6-5 and TRBJ1-6; 9 bases fit TRBD1. The germline V gene encodes CDR1 MNHEY and CDR2 SVGAGI. The V and J ends lost 8 bases and 13 bases, in that order; junction bases with no gene match: 15. CDR3 length equals 15 residues. CDR3 in amino acids: CASSPGGTGILPLHF. CDR3 sequence (DNA): TGTGCCAGCTCTCCCGGTGGGACAGGGATCTTGCCCCTCCACTTT.

This chain joins TRBV5-1 and TRBJ1-3; 7 nucleotides line up with TRBD1. The CDR3 extends over 15 amino acids. The J segment lost 1 base and the V segment lost 1 base, leaving 2 bases of the junction unmatched. Germline lookup yields CDR1 SGHRS and CDR2 YFSETQ. CDR3: CASSLPTGSGNTIYF. The CDR3 coding sequence is TGCGCCAGCAGCTTGCCGACAGGGTCTGGAAACACCATATATTTT.

This chain connects TRBV2 to TRBJ2-2; 10 nucleotides line up with TRBD2. CDR3 length equals 15 residues. Germline loops: CDR1 SNHLY, CDR2 FYNNEI. With V trimmed by 5 bases and J by 1 base, 1 base remained unmatched. The CDR3 sequence is CASSRLAGNTGELFF. The DNA for the CDR3 is TGTGCCAGCAGTCGACTAGCGGGGAACACCGGGGAGCTGTTTTTT.

This clone came up a few times. The chain uses TRBV11-3 and TRBJ1-4; tentatively, D is TRBD1 (5 bases). CDR1 and CDR2 (germline): SGHNT, YENEEA. V was shortened by 3 bases and J by 0 bases, with 11 bases between the two germline ends. This CDR3 contains 16 residues. In DNA, the CDR3 is TGTGCCAGCAGCTTTAGGCGGGGGGCAACTAATGAAAAACTGTTTTTT. Translated, it gives CASSFRRGATNEKLFF.

CDR3: CASRPSGGLNYEQYF. CDR3 nucleotides: TGTGCCAGCAGACCTTCGGGGGGCTTAAACTACGAGCAGTACTTC. The J gene is TRBJ2-5, the V gene TRBV6-6; D possibly corresponds to TRBD2 (7 bases). The DNA end is a closer match to TRBJ2-7, so the J assignment may be wrong. The CDR3 is made up of 15 amino acids. CDR1 is MNHNY and CDR2 is SVGAGI in the germline V gene (reference sequence).

The chain combines TRBV30 with TRBJ1-6, with TRBD1 identical over 9 bases. CDR3 length: 14 residues. The V and J ends lost 4 bases and 10 bases, in that order; junction bases with no gene match: 8. CDR1 is GTSNPN and CDR2 is SVGIG in the germline V gene (reference sequence). The chain's CDR3 is CAWTRTGAGSPLHF. The CDR3 nucleotides are TGTGCCTGGACCCGGACAGGGGCAGGGTCACCCCTCCACTTT. The complete variable domain, with remaining parts taken from reference TRBV30 and TRBJ1-6, reads SQTIHQWPATLVQPVGSPLSLECTVEGTSNPNLYWYRQAAGRGLQLLFYSVGIGQISSEVPQNLSASRPQDRQFILSSKKLLLSDSGFYLCAWTRTGAGSPLHFGNGTRLTVT.

The CDR3 nucleotides are TGTGCCAGCAGTACCGGACAGGCCTCGGGGACCCAGTACTTC. This translates into CASSTGQASGTQYF. V gene TRBV6-5 combines with J gene TRBJ2-5, with TRBD1 matching over 7 bases. V lost 5 bases, J lost 7 bases, and 10 bases stayed unmatched. This CDR3 has 14 amino acids. CDR1 is MNHEY and CDR2 is SVGAGI in the germline V gene.

The CDR3 region is CSFTDERENYGYTF. As DNA, the CDR3 is TGCAGCTTCACGGACGAGAGGGAAAACTATGGCTACACCTTC. The chain has TRBV29-1 and TRBJ1-2, with no clear D. The ends were cut back, 8 bases at V and 2 bases at J, with 18 bases in the middle. The CDR3 sequence is 14 residues long. The germline V gene has CDR1 SQVTM and CDR2 ANQGSEA.

The V gene is TRBV6-5, the J gene TRBJ1-2, with 8 bases aligning to TRBD1. The length of the CDR3 is 15 residues. Germline values: CDR1 MNHEY, CDR2 SVGAGI. Losses at the gene ends were 2 bases for V and 4 bases for J; bases not matched to a gene: 6. CDR3 sequence: CASSYTSGGSYGYTF. The DNA for the CDR3 is TGTGCCAGCAGTTACACCTCAGGGGGCAGCTATGGCTACACCTTC.

The CDR3 nucleotides read TGTGCTTCGGCAGGGCTTTCCTACGAGCAGTACTTC. Translated, it gives CASAGLSYEQYF. The V gene is TRBV28, the J gene TRBJ2-7, with TRBD1 as a possible D gene (5 bases). Germline V gene data show CDR1 as MDHEN and CDR2 as SYDVKM. The CDR3 extends over 12 amino acids. The full variable domain, completed using reference TRBV28 and TRBJ2-7, is DVKVTQSSRYLVKRTGEKVFLECVQDMDHENMFWYRQDPGLGLRLIYFSYDVKMKEKGDIPEGYSVSREKKERFSLILESASTNQTSMYLCASAGLSYEQYFGPGTRLTVT.

This clone appeared a single time. V gene TRBV7-6 combines with J gene TRBJ2-7; 8 positions agree with TRBD2. Germline loops: CDR1 SGHVS, CDR2 FNYEAQ. The CDR3 loop spans 17 amino acids. V was clipped by 2 bases and J by 0 bases; unmatched bases: 9. DNA of the CDR3: TGTGCCAGCAGCTTATCTAGGATAGCGGGGCCCTCCTACGAGCAGTACTTC. This encodes CASSLSRIAGPSYEQYF.